This T cell receptor beta chain comes out of a study of control samples from healthy donors and cancer patients. TCRdb's copy holds only in-frame clones and misses some; the assay was immunoSEQ multiplex PCR. Found here are just over 150,000 clones, 93% of them singletons; the top ten hold approximately 2.5%. This CDR3 contains 13 residues. The V end lost 6 bases, the J end lost 4 bases, and 12 bases lay between the germline ends. The germline CDR1 and CDR2 sequences are MGHDK and SYGVNS. This receptor was obtained from a man aged 45-60 years in good health. V gene TRBV25-1 combines with J gene TRBJ1-1; D unresolved. Sequencing used blood. CDR3 in amino acids: CASSPRASTEAFF. DNA for the CDR3: TGTGCCAGCAGCCCTCGGGCGAGCACTGAAGCTTTCTTT.